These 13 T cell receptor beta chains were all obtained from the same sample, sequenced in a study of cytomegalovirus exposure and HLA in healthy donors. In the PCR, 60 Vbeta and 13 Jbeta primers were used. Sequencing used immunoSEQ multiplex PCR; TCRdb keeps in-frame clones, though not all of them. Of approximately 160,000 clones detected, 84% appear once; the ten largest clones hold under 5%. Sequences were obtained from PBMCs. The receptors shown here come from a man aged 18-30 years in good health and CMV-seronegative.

CDR3 sequence: CASSLGQGITGELFF. CDR3 bases: TGTGCCAGCAGCTTAGGCCAGGGAATCACCGGGGAGCTGTTTTTT. This chain connects TRBV7-6 to TRBJ2-2; tentatively, D is TRBD1 (5 bases). This CDR3 is 15 amino acids long. V was cut by 1 base and J by 4 bases, with 10 bases left in between. Germline lookup yields CDR1 SGHVS and CDR2 FNYEAQ.

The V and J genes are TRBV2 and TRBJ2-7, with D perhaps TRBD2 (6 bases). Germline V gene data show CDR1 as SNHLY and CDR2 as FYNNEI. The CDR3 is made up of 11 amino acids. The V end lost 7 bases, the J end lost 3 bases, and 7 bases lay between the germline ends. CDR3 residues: CASKEGYEQYF. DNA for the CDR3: TGTGCCAGCAAGGAGGGCTACGAGCAGTACTTC.

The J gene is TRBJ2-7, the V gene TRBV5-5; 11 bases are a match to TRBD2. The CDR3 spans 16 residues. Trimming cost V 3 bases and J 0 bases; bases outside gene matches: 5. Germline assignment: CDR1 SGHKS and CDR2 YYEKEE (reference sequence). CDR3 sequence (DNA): TGTGCCAGCAGCTCCCTGACTAGCGGGGCCTCCTACGAGCAGTACTTC. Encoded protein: CASSSLTSGASYEQYF.

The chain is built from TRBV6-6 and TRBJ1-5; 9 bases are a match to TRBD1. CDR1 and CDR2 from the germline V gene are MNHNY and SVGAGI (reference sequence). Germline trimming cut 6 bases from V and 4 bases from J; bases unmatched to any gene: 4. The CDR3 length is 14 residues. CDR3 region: CASSPGQGNQPQHF. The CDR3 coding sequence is TGTGCCAGCAGCCCGGGACAGGGAAATCAGCCCCAGCATTTT.

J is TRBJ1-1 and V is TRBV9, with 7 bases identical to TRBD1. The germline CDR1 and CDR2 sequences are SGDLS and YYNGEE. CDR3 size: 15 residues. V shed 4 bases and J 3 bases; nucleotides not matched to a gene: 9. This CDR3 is CASSSTGGGYTEAFF. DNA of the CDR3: TGTGCCAGCAGCTCCACTGGAGGGGGCTACACTGAAGCTTTCTTT.

The CDR3 here is CASSLVTGALRSGELFF. The CDR3 DNA sequence: TGTGCCAGCAGCTTAGTAACAGGGGCCTTGAGATCCGGGGAGCTGTTTTTT. The chain has TRBV7-9 and TRBJ2-2, with 7 bases lining up with TRBD1. This CDR3 comprises 17 residues. Germline lookup yields CDR1 SEHNR and CDR2 FQNEAQ (reference sequence). V dropped 1 base and J dropped 6; count of bases not matched to a gene: 11. Together with reference TRBV7-9 and TRBJ2-2, the CDR3 gives the full variable domain: DTGVSQNPRHKITKRGQNVTFRCDPISEHNRLYWYRQTLGQGPEFLTYFQNEAQLEKSRLLSDRFSAERPKGSFSTLEIQRTEQGDSAMYLCASSLVTGALRSGELFFGEGSRLTVL.

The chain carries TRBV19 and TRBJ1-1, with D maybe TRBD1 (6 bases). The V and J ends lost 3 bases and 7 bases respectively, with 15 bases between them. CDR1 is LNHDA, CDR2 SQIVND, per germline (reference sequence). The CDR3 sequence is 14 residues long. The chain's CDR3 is CASSIPAGAVEAFF. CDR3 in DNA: TGTGCCAGTAGTATCCCCGCGGGGGCGGTTGAAGCTTTCTTT.

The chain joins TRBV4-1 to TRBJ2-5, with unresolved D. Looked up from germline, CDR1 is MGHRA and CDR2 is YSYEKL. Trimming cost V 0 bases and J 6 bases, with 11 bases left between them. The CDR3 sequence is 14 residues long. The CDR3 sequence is CASSQDPGHQTQYF. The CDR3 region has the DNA TGCGCCAGCAGCCAAGATCCTGGCCATCAGACCCAGTACTTC.

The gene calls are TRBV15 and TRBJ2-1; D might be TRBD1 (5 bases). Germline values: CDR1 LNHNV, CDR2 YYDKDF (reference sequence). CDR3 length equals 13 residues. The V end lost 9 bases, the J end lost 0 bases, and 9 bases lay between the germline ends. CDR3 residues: CATTAFSYNEQFF. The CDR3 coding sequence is TGTGCCACGACAGCTTTCTCCTACAATGAGCAGTTCTTC. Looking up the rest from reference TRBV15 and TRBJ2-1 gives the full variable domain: DAMVIQNPRYQVTQFGKPVTLSCSQTLNHNVMYWYQQKSSQAPKLLFHYYDKDFNNEADTPDNFQSRRPNTSFCFLDIRSPGLGDTAMYLCATTAFSYNEQFFGPGTRLTVL.

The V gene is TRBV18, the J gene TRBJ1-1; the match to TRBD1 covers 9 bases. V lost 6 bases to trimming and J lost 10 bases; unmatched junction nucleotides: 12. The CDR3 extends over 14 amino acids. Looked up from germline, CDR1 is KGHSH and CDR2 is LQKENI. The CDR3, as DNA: TGTGCCAGCTCTCCCGGGACAGGGCCTCTTGGAGCTTTCTTT. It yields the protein CASSPGTGPLGAFF. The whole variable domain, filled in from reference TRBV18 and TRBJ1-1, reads NAGVMQNPRHLVRRRGQEARLRCSPMKGHSHVYWYRQLPEEGLKFMVYLQKENIIDESGMPKERFSAEFPKEGPSILRIQQVVRGDSAAYFCASSPGTGPLGAFFGQGTRLTVV.

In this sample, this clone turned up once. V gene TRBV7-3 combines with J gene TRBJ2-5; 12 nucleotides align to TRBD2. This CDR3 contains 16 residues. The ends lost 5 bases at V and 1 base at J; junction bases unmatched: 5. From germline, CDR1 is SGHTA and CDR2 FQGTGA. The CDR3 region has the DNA TGTGCCAGCAGCCCCCGGACTAGCGGGATCCAAGAGACCCAGTACTTC. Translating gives CASSPRTSGIQETQYF.

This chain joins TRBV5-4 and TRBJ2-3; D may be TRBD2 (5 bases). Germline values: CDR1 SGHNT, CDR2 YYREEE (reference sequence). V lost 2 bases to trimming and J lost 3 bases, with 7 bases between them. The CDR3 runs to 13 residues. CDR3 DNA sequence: TGTGCCAGCAGCTTAAGGGAGACAGATACGCAGTATTTT. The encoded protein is CASSLRETDTQYF.

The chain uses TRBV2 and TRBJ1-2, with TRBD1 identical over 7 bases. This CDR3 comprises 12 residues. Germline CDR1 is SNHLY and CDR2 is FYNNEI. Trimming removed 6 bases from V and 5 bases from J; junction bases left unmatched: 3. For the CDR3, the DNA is TGTGCCAGCAGGGACAGGTTTTATGGCTACACCTTC. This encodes CASRDRFYGYTF.